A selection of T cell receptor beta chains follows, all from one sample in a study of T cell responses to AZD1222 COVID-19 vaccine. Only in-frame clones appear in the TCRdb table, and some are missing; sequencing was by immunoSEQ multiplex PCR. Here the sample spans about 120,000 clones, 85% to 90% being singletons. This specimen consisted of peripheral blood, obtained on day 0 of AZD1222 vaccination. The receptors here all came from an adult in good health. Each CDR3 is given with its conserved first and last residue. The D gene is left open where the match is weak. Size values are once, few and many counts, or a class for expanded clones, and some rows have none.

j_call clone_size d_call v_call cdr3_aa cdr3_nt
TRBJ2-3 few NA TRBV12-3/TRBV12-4 CASSFGRADTQYF TGTGCCAGCAGTTTTGGTCGGGCAGATACGCAGTATTTT
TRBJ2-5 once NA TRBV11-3 CASSHTGFQETQYF TGTGCCAGCAGCCACACAGGATTTCAAGAGACCCAGTACTTC
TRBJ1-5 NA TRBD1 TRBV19 CASSIDIDRDGQPQHF TGTGCCAGTAGTATCGATATCGACAGGGACGGTCAGCCCCAGCATTTT
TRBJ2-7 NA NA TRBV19 CASSIGSGGEQYF TGTGCCAGTAGTATAGGGTCCGGAGGCGAGCAGTACTTC
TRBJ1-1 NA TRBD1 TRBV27 CASSLNGQGRTEAFF TGTGCCAGCAGCTTGAACGGACAGGGGAGGACTGAAGCTTTCTTT
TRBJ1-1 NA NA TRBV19 CASSIGTENTEAFF TGTGCCAGTAGTATAGGTACGGAGAACACTGAAGCTTTCTTT
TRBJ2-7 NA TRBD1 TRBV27 CASATGTGSYEQYF TGTGCCAGCGCGACCGGGACAGGCTCCTACGAGCAGTACTTC
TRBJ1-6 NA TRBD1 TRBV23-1 CASRQGSSYNSPLHF TGCGCCAGCAGACAGGGGAGCTCCTATAATTCACCCCTCCACTTT
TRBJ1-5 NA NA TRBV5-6 CASSRGRRQPQHF TGTGCCAGCAGCCGGGGACGTCGGCAGCCCCAGCATTTT
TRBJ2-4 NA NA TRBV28 CASSPGNANIQYF TGTGCCAGCAGCCCCGGGAACGCAAACATTCAGTACTTC
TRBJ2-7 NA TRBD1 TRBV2 CASGDSYEQYF TGTGCCAGCGGGGACAGCTACGAGCAGTACTTC
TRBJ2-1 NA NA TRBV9 CASSGLQGIDEQFF TGTGCCAGCAGCGGACTACAGGGTATTGATGAGCAGTTCTTC
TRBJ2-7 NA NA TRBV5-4 CASSPWGGPLPYEQYF TGTGCCAGCAGCCCTTGGGGCGGACCATTACCCTACGAGCAGTACTTC
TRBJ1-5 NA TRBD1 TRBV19 CASSTQDRPSYSNQPQHF TGTGCCAGTAGTACCCAGGACAGGCCCTCTTATAGCAATCAGCCCCAGCATTTT
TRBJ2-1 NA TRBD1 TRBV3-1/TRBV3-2 CASSRTTGGYNEQFF TGTGCCAGCAGCCGAACGACAGGGGGGTACAATGAGCAGTTCTTC
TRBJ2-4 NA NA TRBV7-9 CASSATGGAKNIQYF TGTGCCAGCAGCGCGACTGGGGGAGCCAAAAACATTCAGTACTTC
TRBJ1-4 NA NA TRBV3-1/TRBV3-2 CASSQVNREKLFF TGTGCCAGCAGCCAAGTCAACAGGGAAAAACTGTTTTTT
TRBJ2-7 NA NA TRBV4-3 CASRRSRGSYGEQYF TGCGCCAGCAGGCGAAGCAGGGGAAGTTACGGCGAGCAGTACTTC
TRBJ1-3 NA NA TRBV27 CASSSGGAGNTIYF TGTGCCAGCAGTTCCGGGGGGGCTGGAAACACCATATATTTT
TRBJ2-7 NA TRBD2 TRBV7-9 CASSYGTSGGEQYF TGTGCCAGCAGCTACGGGACTAGCGGGGGGGAGCAGTACTTC
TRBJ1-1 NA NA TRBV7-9 CASSLAGGRTNTEAFF TGTGCCAGCAGCTTAGCTGGGGGGCGGACGAACACTGAAGCTTTCTTT
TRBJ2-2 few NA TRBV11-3 CASSNRPNTGELFF TGTGCCAGCAGCAACAGGCCGAACACCGGGGAGCTGTTTTTT
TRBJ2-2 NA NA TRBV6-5 CASSYTRVNTGELFF TGTGCCAGCAGTTACACCAGGGTGAACACCGGGGAGCTGTTTTTT
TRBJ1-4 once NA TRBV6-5 CASSNGAREKLFF TGTGCCAGCAGCAACGGAGCCCGGGAAAAACTGTTTTTT
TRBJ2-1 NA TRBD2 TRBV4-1 CASSQEGQISGAYNEQFF TGCGCCAGCAGCCAAGAGGGGCAGATTAGCGGGGCCTACAATGAGCAGTTCTTC
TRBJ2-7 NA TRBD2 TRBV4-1 CASSQLAGGPYEQYF TGCGCCAGCAGCCAACTAGCGGGAGGGCCTTACGAGCAGTACTTC
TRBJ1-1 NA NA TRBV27 CASSRRGARDTEAFF TGTGCCAGCAGTCGGCGGGGGGCTAGGGACACTGAAGCTTTCTTT
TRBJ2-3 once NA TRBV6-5 CASSYWGPFTDTQYF TGTGCCAGCAGTTACTGGGGGCCCTTCACAGATACGCAGTATTTT
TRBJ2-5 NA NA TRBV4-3 CASSHQGMWETQYF TGCGCCAGCAGCCACCAGGGGATGTGGGAGACCCAGTACTTC
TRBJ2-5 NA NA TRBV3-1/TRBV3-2 CASSLRTRETQYF TGTGCCAGCAGCTTACGGACAAGGGAGACCCAGTACTTC
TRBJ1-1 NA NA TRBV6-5 CASTGRGSNTEAFF TGTGCCAGCACCGGTCGCGGGTCGAACACTGAAGCTTTCTTT